Here is one T cell receptor beta chain with its context. This sample is part of a study of blood T cell repertoires in COVID-19. Looked up from germline, CDR1 is SEHNR and CDR2 is FQNEAQ (reference sequence). The CDR3 has 16 residues. The junction had 8 bases not matched to a gene; V was cut back by 4 bases and J by 4 bases. Libraries were prepared by immunoSEQ multiplex PCR; TCRdb keeps only in-frame clonotypes and omits some of them. Seen here are 35,000 to 50,000 clones, around 80% observed once, and the top ten hold 5.5% to 7.5%. The sequencing input was peripheral blood. This chain joins TRBV7-9 and TRBJ1-1; 11 bases agree with TRBD1. The receptor comes from a woman aged 80 or over with acute or convalescent COVID-19. CDR3 sequence reads: CASSSDRGRLVTEAFF. CDR3 in DNA: TGTGCCAGCAGCTCGGACAGGGGGCGGTTGGTCACTGAAGCTTTCTTT.